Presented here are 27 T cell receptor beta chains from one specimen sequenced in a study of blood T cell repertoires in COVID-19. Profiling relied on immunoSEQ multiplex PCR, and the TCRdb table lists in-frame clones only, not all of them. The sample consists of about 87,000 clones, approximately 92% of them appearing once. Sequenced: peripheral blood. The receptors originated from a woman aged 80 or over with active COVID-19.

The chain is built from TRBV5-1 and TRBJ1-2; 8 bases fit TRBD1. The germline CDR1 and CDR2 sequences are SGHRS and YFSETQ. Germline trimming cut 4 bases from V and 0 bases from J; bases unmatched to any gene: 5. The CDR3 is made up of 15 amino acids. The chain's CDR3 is CASSQDRATNYGYTF. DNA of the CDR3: TGCGCCAGCAGCCAGGACAGGGCAACTAACTATGGCTACACCTTC.

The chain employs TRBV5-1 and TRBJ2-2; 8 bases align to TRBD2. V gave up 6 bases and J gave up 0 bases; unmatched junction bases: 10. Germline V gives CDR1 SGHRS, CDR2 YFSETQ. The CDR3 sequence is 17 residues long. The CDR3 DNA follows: TGCGCCAGCAACGAATTAAGCGGGAGTACGAACACCGGGGAGCTGTTTTTT. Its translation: CASNELSGSTNTGELFF.

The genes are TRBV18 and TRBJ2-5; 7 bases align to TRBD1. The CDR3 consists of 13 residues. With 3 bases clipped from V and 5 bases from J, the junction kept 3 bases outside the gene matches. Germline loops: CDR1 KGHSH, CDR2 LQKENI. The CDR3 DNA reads TGTGCCAGCTCACCTCGCAGGGGGGAGACCCAGTACTTC. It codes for CASSPRRGETQYF.

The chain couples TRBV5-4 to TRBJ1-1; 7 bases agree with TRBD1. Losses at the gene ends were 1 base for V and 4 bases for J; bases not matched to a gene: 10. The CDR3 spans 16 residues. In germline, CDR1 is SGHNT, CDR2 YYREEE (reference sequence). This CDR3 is CASSLPHRGVGTEAFF. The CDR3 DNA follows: TGTGCCAGCAGCTTGCCCCACAGGGGAGTGGGCACTGAAGCTTTCTTT. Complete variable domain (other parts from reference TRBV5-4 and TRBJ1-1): ETGVTQSPTHLIKTRGQQVTLRCSSQSGHNTVSWYQQALGQGPQFIFQYYREEENGRGNFPPRFSGLQFPNYSSELNVNALELDDSALYLCASSLPHRGVGTEAFFGQGTRLTVV.

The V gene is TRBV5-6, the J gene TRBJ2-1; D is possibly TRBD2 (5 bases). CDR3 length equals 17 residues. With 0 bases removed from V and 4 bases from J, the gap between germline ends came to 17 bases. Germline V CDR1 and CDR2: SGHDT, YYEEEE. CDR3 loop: CASSLVSGEFMYNEQFF. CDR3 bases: TGTGCCAGCAGCTTGGTATCTGGGGAGTTTATGTACAATGAGCAGTTCTTC.

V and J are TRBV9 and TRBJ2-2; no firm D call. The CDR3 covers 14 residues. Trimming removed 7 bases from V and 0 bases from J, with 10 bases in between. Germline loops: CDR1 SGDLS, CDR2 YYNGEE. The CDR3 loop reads CASGRPPNTGELFF. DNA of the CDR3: TGTGCCAGCGGCCGCCCCCCGAACACCGGGGAGCTGTTTTTT.

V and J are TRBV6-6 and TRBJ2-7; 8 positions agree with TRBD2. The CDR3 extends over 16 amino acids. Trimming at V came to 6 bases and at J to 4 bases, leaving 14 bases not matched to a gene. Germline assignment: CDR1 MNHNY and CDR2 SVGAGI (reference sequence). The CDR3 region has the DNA TGTGCCAGCAGCACCCAGGGGAATCGGGAGGGATACGAGCAGTACTTC. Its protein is CASSTQGNREGYEQYF.

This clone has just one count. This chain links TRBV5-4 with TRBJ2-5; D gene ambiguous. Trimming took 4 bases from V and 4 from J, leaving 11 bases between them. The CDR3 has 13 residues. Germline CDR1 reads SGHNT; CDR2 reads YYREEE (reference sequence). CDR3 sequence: CASSLPGTETQYF. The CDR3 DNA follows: TGTGCCAGCAGCCTACCAGGAACAGAGACCCAGTACTTC.

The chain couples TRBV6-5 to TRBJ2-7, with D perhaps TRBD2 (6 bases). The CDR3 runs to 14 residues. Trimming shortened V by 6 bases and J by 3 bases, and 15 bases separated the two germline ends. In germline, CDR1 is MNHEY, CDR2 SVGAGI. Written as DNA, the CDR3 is TGTGCCAGCAGCCGTCGCGGGCGGGGCTACGAGCAGTACTTC. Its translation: CASSRRGRGYEQYF.

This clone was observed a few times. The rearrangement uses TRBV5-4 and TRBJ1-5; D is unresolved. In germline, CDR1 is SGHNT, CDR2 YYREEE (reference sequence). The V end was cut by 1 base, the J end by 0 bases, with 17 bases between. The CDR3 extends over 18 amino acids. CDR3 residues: CASSLRLADNYSNQPQHF. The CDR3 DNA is TGTGCCAGCAGCTTGAGGTTGGCCGATAACTATAGCAATCAGCCCCAGCATTTT.

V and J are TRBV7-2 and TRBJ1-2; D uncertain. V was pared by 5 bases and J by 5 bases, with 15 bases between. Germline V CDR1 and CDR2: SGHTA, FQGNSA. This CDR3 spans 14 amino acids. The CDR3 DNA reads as TGTGCCAGCAGCCCTGAACTAAGGCCGTATGGCTACACCTTC. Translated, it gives CASSPELRPYGYTF.

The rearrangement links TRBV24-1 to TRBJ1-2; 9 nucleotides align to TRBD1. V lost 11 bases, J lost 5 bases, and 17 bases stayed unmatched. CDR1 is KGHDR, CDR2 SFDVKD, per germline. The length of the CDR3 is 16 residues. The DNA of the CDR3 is TGTGCCAAAGGCCGGGACAGGGCTGCCATGTGGTATGGCTACACCTTC. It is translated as CAKGRDRAAMWYGYTF.

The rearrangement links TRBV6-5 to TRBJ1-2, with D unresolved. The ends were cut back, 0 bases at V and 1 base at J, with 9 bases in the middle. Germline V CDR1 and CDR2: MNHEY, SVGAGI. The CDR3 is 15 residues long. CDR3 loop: CASSYSVRVNYGYTF. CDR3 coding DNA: TGTGCCAGCAGTTACTCGGTCCGGGTTAACTATGGCTACACCTTC.

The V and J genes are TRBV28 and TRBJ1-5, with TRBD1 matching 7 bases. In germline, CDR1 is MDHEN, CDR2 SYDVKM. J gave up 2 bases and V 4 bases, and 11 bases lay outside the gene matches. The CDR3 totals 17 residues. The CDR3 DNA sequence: TGTGCCAGCAGTTCCTTAAGGCCGGGGACAGGCAATCAGCCCCAGCATTTT. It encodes CASSSLRPGTGNQPQHF. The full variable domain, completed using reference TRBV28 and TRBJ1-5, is DVKVTQSSRYLVKRTGEKVFLECVQDMDHENMFWYRQDPGLGLRLIYFSYDVKMKEKGDIPEGYSVSREKKERFSLILESASTNQTSMYLCASSSLRPGTGNQPQHFGDGTRLSIL.

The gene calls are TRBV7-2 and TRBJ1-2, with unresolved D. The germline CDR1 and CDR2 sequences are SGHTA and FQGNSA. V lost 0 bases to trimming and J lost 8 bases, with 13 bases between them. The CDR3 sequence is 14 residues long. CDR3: CASSLARASYGYTF. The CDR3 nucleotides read TGTGCCAGCAGCTTAGCGAGGGCTTCGTACGGCTACACCTTC.

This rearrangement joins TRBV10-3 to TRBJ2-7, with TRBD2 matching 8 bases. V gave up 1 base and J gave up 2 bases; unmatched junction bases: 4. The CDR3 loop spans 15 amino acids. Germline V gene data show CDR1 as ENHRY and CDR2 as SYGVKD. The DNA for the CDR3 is TGTGCCATCAGTGAGTGGAGAGCGGGGGCCTACGAGCAGTACTTC. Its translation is CAISEWRAGAYEQYF.

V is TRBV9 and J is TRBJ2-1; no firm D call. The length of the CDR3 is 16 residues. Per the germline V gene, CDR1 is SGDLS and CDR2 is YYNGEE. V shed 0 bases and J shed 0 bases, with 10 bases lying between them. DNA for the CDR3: TGTGCCAGCAGCGTAGTAGGCGGTGGCTCCTACAATGAGCAGTTCTTC. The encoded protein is CASSVVGGGSYNEQFF.

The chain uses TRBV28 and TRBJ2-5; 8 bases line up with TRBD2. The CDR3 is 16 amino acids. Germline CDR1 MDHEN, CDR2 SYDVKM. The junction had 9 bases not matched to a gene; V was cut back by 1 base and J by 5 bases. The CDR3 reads CASSLFQAGGVETQYF. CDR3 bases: TGTGCCAGCAGTTTATTCCAGGCGGGAGGTGTGGAGACCCAGTACTTC.

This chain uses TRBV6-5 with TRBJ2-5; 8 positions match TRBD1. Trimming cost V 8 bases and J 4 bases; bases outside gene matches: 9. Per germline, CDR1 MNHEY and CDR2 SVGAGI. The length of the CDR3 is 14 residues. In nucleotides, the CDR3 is TGTGCCAGCCGTTCCCCAGGGGGCATAGAGACCCAGTACTTC. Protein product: CASRSPGGIETQYF.

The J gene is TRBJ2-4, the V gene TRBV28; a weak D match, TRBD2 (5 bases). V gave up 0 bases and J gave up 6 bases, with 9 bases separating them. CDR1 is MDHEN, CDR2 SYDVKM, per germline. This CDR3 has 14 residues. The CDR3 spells CASSLWRVANIQYF. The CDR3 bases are TGTGCCAGCAGTTTATGGAGGGTTGCAAACATTCAGTACTTC.

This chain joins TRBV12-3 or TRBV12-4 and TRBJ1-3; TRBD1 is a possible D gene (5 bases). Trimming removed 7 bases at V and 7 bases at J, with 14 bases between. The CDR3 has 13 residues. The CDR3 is CASTHGAGNTIYF. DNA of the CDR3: TGTGCCAGCACCCACGGGGCGGGGAACACCATATATTTT.

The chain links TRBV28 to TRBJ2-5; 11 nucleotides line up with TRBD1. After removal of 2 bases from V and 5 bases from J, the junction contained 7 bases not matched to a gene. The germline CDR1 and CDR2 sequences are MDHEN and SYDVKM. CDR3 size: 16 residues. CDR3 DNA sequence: TGTGCCAGCAGTTTACGGACAGGGGGCGAGGGGGAGACCCAGTACTTC. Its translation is CASSLRTGGEGETQYF.

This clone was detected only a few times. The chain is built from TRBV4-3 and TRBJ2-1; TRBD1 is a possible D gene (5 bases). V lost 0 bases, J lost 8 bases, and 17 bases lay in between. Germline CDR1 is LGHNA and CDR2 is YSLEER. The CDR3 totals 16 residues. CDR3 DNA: TGCGCCAGCAGCCAAGATCCGGGTAGAAGGGGCGATGAGCAGTTCTTC. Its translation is CASSQDPGRRGDEQFF.

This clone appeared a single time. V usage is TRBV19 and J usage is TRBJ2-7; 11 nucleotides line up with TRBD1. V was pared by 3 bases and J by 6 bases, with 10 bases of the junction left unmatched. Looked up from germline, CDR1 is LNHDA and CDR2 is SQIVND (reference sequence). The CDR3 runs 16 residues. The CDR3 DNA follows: TGTGCCAGTAGTATCGGCGGGACAGGGGGTTATAGCGAGCAGTACTTC. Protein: CASSIGGTGGYSEQYF.

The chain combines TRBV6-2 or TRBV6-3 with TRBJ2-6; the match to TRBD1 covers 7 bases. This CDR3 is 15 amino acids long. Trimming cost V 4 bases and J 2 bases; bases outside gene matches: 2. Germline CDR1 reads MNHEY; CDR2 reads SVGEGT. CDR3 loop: CASSSGGAGANVLTF. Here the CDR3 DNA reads TGTGCCAGCAGTTCAGGGGGAGCTGGGGCCAACGTCCTGACTTTC.

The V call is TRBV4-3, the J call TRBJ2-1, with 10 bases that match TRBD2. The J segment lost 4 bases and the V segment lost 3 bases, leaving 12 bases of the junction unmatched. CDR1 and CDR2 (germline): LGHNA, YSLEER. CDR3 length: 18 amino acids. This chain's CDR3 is CASSQDAVTSGPYNEQFF. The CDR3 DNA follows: TGCGCCAGCAGCCAGGACGCTGTGACTAGCGGGCCTTACAATGAGCAGTTCTTC.

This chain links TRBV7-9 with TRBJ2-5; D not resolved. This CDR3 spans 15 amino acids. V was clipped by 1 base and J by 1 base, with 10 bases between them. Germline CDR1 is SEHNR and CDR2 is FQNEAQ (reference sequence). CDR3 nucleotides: TGTGCCAGCAGCTTAGGACTCAATATCCAAGAGACCCAGTACTTC. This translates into CASSLGLNIQETQYF.